This entry lists 27 T cell receptor beta chains sequenced from one sample in a study of blood T cell repertoires in COVID-19. TCRdb's table, derived via immunoSEQ multiplex PCR, lists solely in-frame clones and lacks some. This sample yields roughly 200,000 clones, of which roughly 90% are seen a single time; around 6.6% belongs to the top ten. The sequenced material came from peripheral blood. All receptors come from a man between 35 and 55 years old with acute or convalescent COVID-19.

V gene TRBV4-3 combines with J gene TRBJ2-1; maybe TRBD1 (5 bases). Germline lookup yields CDR1 LGHNA and CDR2 YSLEER. The V and J ends lost 0 bases and 7 bases respectively, with 10 bases between them. The CDR3 contains 14 residues. This chain's CDR3 is CASSQDPGSNEQFF. The CDR3 DNA is TGCGCCAGCAGCCAAGATCCAGGGTCGAATGAGCAGTTCTTC.

The rearrangement uses TRBV6-5 and TRBJ1-2; weak D call: TRBD1 (6 bases). Germline CDR1 and CDR2: MNHEY and SVGAGI. Trimming took off 7 bases at V and 8 bases at J, with 11 bases between the two ends. This CDR3 is 11 amino acids long. CDR3 DNA sequence: TGTGCCAGCACCTCAGGGGTCGGCTACACCTTC. As protein: CASTSGVGYTF.

J is TRBJ1-1 and V is TRBV30; no firm D call. Germline CDR1 GTSNPN, CDR2 SVGIG (reference sequence). Trimming shortened V by 4 bases and J by 10 bases, and 16 bases separated the two germline ends. The CDR3 contains 12 residues. CDR3 coding DNA: TGTGCCTGGAATACGGGGAGCGGTAGAGCTTTCTTT. It specifies CAWNTGSGRAFF. Full variable domain (outside the CDR3, taken from reference TRBV30 and TRBJ1-1): SQTIHQWPATLVQPVGSPLSLECTVEGTSNPNLYWYRQAAGRGLQLLFYSVGIGQISSEVPQNLSASRPQDRQFILSSKKLLLSDSGFYLCAWNTGSGRAFFGQGTRLTVV.

The chain is built from TRBV18 and TRBJ1-1; TRBD1 matches at 7 bases. The germline CDR1 and CDR2 sequences are KGHSH and LQKENI. The CDR3 spans 15 residues. Trimming removed 2 bases from V and 5 bases from J; junction bases left unmatched: 8. Here the CDR3 DNA reads TGTGCCAGCTCACCATTATACAGGGGTGAAACTGAAGCTTTCTTT. Protein sequence: CASSPLYRGETEAFF.

To note about this clone: The same CDR3 arises from other DNA sequences in this sample as well. This chain links TRBV28 with TRBJ2-7; D is ambiguous. Trimming removed 3 bases at V and 4 bases at J, with 7 bases between. Looked up from germline, CDR1 is MDHEN and CDR2 is SYDVKM. The CDR3 sequence is 12 residues long. In DNA form, the CDR3 reads TGTGCCAGCAGTTTTCAGAATTACGAGCAGTACTTC. As protein: CASSFQNYEQYF.

V usage is TRBV6-5 and J usage is TRBJ1-2; no clear D gene. Germline V CDR1 and CDR2: MNHEY, SVGAGI. The CDR3 extends over 12 amino acids. V lost 6 bases and J 4 bases, leaving 9 bases between the germline ends. DNA for the CDR3: TGTGCCAGCAGGACTGGTCTCTATGGCTACACCTTC. It is translated as CASRTGLYGYTF.

The gene calls are TRBV18 and TRBJ2-1; D might be TRBD2 (6 bases). CDR1 and CDR2 (germline): KGHSH, LQKENI. CDR3 size: 14 residues. V was pared by 4 bases and J by 7 bases, with 14 bases between. CDR3 DNA sequence: TGTGCCAGCTCACTGGGCGGGGATCGGAATGAGCAGTTCTTC. This gives the protein CASSLGGDRNEQFF. Complete variable domain (other parts from reference TRBV18 and TRBJ2-1): NAGVMQNPRHLVRRRGQEARLRCSPMKGHSHVYWYRQLPEEGLKFMVYLQKENIIDESGMPKERFSAEFPKEGPSILRIQQVVRGDSAAYFCASSLGGDRNEQFFGPGTRLTVL.

The chain recombines TRBV27 with TRBJ2-7; no reliable D call. This CDR3 spans 14 amino acids. Germline V CDR1 and CDR2: MNHEY, SMNVEV (reference sequence). With 3 bases removed from V and 5 bases from J, the gap between germline ends came to 14 bases. This chain's CDR3 is CASSFAFLDHEQYF. The DNA of the CDR3 is TGTGCCAGCAGTTTTGCCTTTTTAGATCACGAGCAGTACTTC.

This chain joins TRBV5-6 and TRBJ2-3; TRBD2 matches 12 bases. The CDR3 covers 16 residues. Looked up from germline, CDR1 is SGHDT and CDR2 is YYEEEE. V dropped 5 bases and J dropped 7; count of bases not matched to a gene: 11. In DNA form, the CDR3 reads TGTGCCAGCAGACCCTTCCTAGCGGGGGGGCTTTATACGCAGTATTTT. Encoded protein: CASRPFLAGGLYTQYF.

This chain uses TRBV7-9 with TRBJ2-7, with D maybe TRBD1 (6 bases). CDR1 and CDR2 (germline): SEHNR, FQNEAQ (reference sequence). V shed 4 bases and J shed 2 bases, with 12 bases lying between them. There are 14 residues in the CDR3. The CDR3 protein is CASSSEQGAYEQYF. CDR3 in DNA: TGTGCCAGCAGCTCAGAACAGGGAGCCTACGAGCAGTACTTC.

The chain combines TRBV9 with TRBJ1-4; 7 nucleotides align to TRBD1. V shed 3 bases, J shed 8 bases, and the junction held 4 bases outside the gene matches. This CDR3 region has 13 residues. The germline gives CDR1 SGDLS, CDR2 YYNGEE. The CDR3 reads CASSAGTVEKLFF. Written as DNA, the CDR3 is TGTGCCAGCAGCGCCGGGACAGTAGAAAAACTGTTTTTT.

The chain joins TRBV9 to TRBJ2-3, with D possibly TRBD2 on 5 matching bases. V was pared by 0 bases and J by 1 base, with 9 bases between. The V gene's germline CDR1 is SGDLS and CDR2 YYNGEE. The CDR3 is 15 amino acids. The CDR3 sequence: CASSVGASRTDTQYF. DNA for the CDR3: TGTGCCAGCAGCGTAGGGGCTAGCCGCACAGATACGCAGTATTTT.

This chain's CDR3 is CSVVGGERNIQYF. The CDR3 DNA reads TGCAGCGTTGTAGGGGGCGAGAGAAACATTCAGTACTTC. The J gene is TRBJ2-4, the V gene TRBV29-1, with 7 bases identical to TRBD1. J gave up 6 bases and V 4 bases, and 6 bases lay outside the gene matches. The CDR3 is 13 amino acids. Germline V gene lookup returns CDR1 SQVTM and CDR2 ANQGSEA. Based on the CDR3 plus reference TRBV29-1 and TRBJ2-4, the full variable domain is SAVISQKPSRDICQRGTSLTIQCQVDSQVTMMFWYRQQPGQSLTLIATANQGSEATYESGFVIDKFPISRPNLTFSTLTVSNMSPEDSSIYLCSVVGGERNIQYFGAGTRLSVL.

The chain recombines TRBV7-9 with TRBJ1-3, with TRBD1 identical over 7 bases. V lost 5 bases and J lost 1; bases outside the gene matches: 8. The CDR3 contains 16 residues. CDR1 is SEHNR, CDR2 FQNEAQ, per germline (reference sequence). The CDR3 is CASSRRTGRSGNTIYF. CDR3 sequence (DNA): TGTGCCAGCAGCCGTCGGACAGGTCGGTCTGGAAACACCATATATTTT.

This rearrangement joins TRBV28 to TRBJ2-1, with 11 positions matching TRBD2. This CDR3 comprises 14 residues. The J segment lost 4 bases and the V segment lost 4 bases, leaving 0 bases of the junction unmatched. Germline-derived CDR1 and CDR2 are MDHEN and SYDVKM. CDR3 in amino acids: CASSSSGGYNEQFF. CDR3 DNA sequence: TGTGCCAGCAGTTCTAGCGGGGGGTACAATGAGCAGTTCTTC. The complete variable domain, with remaining parts taken from reference TRBV28 and TRBJ2-1, reads DVKVTQSSRYLVKRTGEKVFLECVQDMDHENMFWYRQDPGLGLRLIYFSYDVKMKEKGDIPEGYSVSREKKERFSLILESASTNQTSMYLCASSSSGGYNEQFFGPGTRLTVL.

The sample holds a few counts of this clone. The chain uses TRBV6-5 and TRBJ1-1, with D possibly TRBD1 on 6 matching bases. This CDR3 has 14 amino acids. V dropped 7 bases and J dropped 4 bases, with 16 bases sitting between them. CDR1 and CDR2 from the germline V gene are MNHEY and SVGAGI. CDR3 bases: TGTGCCAGCACTCCCCGGGGGGGCGCCACTGAAGCTTTCTTT. It yields the protein CASTPRGGATEAFF.

V and J are TRBV19 and TRBJ1-2, with 8 bases identical to TRBD1. The length of the CDR3 is 15 residues. V was pared by 5 bases and J by 6 bases, with 11 bases of the junction left unmatched. In germline, CDR1 is LNHDA, CDR2 SQIVND (reference sequence). This chain's CDR3 is CASSLRTGSMDGYTF. CDR3 nucleotide sequence: TGTGCCAGTAGTTTGAGGACAGGGTCGATGGATGGCTACACCTTC.

This rearrangement joins TRBV5-1 to TRBJ1-1, with TRBD1 matching over 7 bases. Trimming removed 1 base from V and 2 bases from J; junction bases left unmatched: 8. The CDR3 has 16 residues. CDR1 and CDR2 (germline): SGHRS, YFSETQ. The CDR3 reads CASSLSLGGGNTEAFF. The CDR3, as DNA: TGCGCCAGCAGCTTGTCATTAGGGGGCGGAAACACTGAAGCTTTCTTT.

The gene calls are TRBV5-5 and TRBJ2-6; TRBD1 might be the D (5 bases). With 0 bases removed from V and 3 bases from J, the gap between germline ends came to 10 bases. Germline-derived CDR1 and CDR2 are SGHKS and YYEKEE (reference sequence). This CDR3 is 16 amino acids long. The DNA of the CDR3 is TGTGCCAGCAGCTTGGAGCTGGGGCTTGGGGCCAACGTCCTGACTTTC. Protein sequence: CASSLELGLGANVLTF.

The chain links TRBV19 to TRBJ2-7; a possible D gene is TRBD1 (5 bases). The V gene lost 3 bases and the J gene lost 2 bases, with 8 bases spanning the gap. The CDR3 has 13 amino acids. Germline V lookup: CDR1 LNHDA, CDR2 SQIVND (reference sequence). DNA of the CDR3: TGTGCCAGTAGTATGCAGGGCCCCTACGAGCAGTACTTC. Translated, it gives CASSMQGPYEQYF. Complete variable domain (other parts from reference TRBV19 and TRBJ2-7): DGGITQSPKYLFRKEGQNVTLSCEQNLNHDAMYWYRQDPGQGLRLIYYSQIVNDFQKGDIAEGYSVSREKKESFPLTVTSAQKNPTAFYLCASSMQGPYEQYFGPGTRLTVT.

V is TRBV19 and J is TRBJ2-2; 11 bases fit TRBD2. The CDR3 totals 18 residues. V was pared by 6 bases and J by 5 bases, with 14 bases of the junction left unmatched. The germline V gene encodes CDR1 LNHDA and CDR2 SQIVND (reference sequence). The CDR3 DNA follows: TGTGCCAGTAGGAGATGGGCTAGCGGGGGGTTACAAACCGGGGAGCTGTTTTTT. It codes for CASRRWASGGLQTGELFF.

CDR3 loop: CASSLGGLAVPTSTDTQYF. CDR3 sequence (DNA): TGTGCCAGCAGCCTGGGTGGACTAGCGGTTCCTACTAGCACAGATACGCAGTATTTT. V and J are TRBV5-8 and TRBJ2-3, with TRBD2 matching over 10 bases. With V trimmed by 4 bases and J by 0 bases, 14 bases remained unmatched. In germline, CDR1 is SGHTS, CDR2 YDEGEE. The CDR3 totals 19 residues.

The chain links TRBV2 to TRBJ1-1, with a tentative D call TRBD1 (6 bases). Trimming shortened V by 2 bases and J by 4 bases, and 14 bases separated the two germline ends. The germline V gene encodes CDR1 SNHLY and CDR2 FYNNEI. The CDR3 totals 15 residues. This CDR3 is CASSEQGLGSTEAFF. The CDR3 nucleotides read TGTGCCAGCAGTGAACAGGGGTTAGGTAGCACTGAAGCTTTCTTT.

This chain uses TRBV6-1 with TRBJ1-2; possible D gene TRBD1, 6 bases. Germline values: CDR1 MNHNS, CDR2 SASEGT. With 2 bases removed from V and 4 bases from J, the gap between germline ends came to 11 bases. The CDR3 loop spans 14 amino acids. DNA of the CDR3: TGTGCCAGCAGTGAACACAGGGCGGCCTATGGCTACACCTTC. Amino acids: CASSEHRAAYGYTF.

This clone was counted only a few times. J is TRBJ2-1 and V is TRBV12-5, with 10 bases matching TRBD1. The CDR3 spans 16 residues. The V and J ends lost 0 bases and 7 bases, in that order; junction bases with no gene match: 6. Looked up from germline, CDR1 is LGHNT and CDR2 is FRNRAP. Here the CDR3 reads CASGLVPPGQGNEQFF. Here the CDR3 DNA reads TGTGCTAGTGGTTTGGTGCCTCCGGGACAGGGGAATGAGCAGTTCTTC. The full variable domain, in which reference TRBV12-5 and TRBJ2-1 provide the parts outside the CDR3, is DARVTQTPRHKVTEMGQEVTMRCQPILGHNTVFWYRQTMMQGLELLAYFRNRAPLDDSGMPKDRFSAEMPDATLATLKIQPSEPRDSAVYFCASGLVPPGQGNEQFFGPGTRLTVL.

The rearrangement uses TRBV3-1 (or the pseudogene TRBV3-2) and TRBJ2-2; 8 positions agree with TRBD2. CDR1 is LGHDT and CDR2 is YNNKEL in the germline V gene (reference sequence). Trimming took 4 bases from V and 5 from J; bases not matched to a gene: 6. The CDR3 covers 15 residues. CDR3 DNA sequence: TGTGCCAGCAGCCTCGGGGGGGCCAGGACCGGGGAGCTGTTTTTT. This translates into CASSLGGARTGELFF.

The chain carries TRBV5-4 and TRBJ2-2, with D possibly matching TRBD1 (5 bases). The germline V and J ends were trimmed by 0 bases and 4 bases, with 7 bases remaining between them. Germline-derived CDR1 and CDR2 are SGHNT and YYREEE (reference sequence). This CDR3 comprises 14 residues. The CDR3 sequence is CASSLEQVTGELFF. The CDR3 region has the DNA TGTGCCAGCAGCTTGGAACAGGTCACCGGGGAGCTGTTTTTT.